Listed below are T cell receptor beta chains from one sample, sequenced in a study of blood T cells in healthy people across ages. MiXCR was run by TCRdb on the 5' RACE reads, yielding one entry per CDR3 protein. The data contain about 1,500,000 distinct CDR3 sequences, 42% of them seen just once; the ten biggest clones take up approximately 7.9%. The material sequenced was blood. Receptor source: a woman younger than 30 in good health. CDR3s include the opening cysteine and the closing phenylalanine or tryptophan. A D gene is named only where the DNA matches it firmly. Rows give clone size only sometimes, using once, few, many, or a class for an expanded clone.

>TRBD1|TRBJ1-2|13|TRBV18|once
CASSPGDSRGYTF
TGTGCCAGCTCACCGGGGGACAGCAGGGGCTACACCTTC
>-|TRBJ2-7|12|TRBV28|-
CASTSAVAEQYF
TGTGCCAGCACCTCCGCAGTAGCCGAGCAGTACTTC
>-|TRBJ1-2|15|TRBV6-5|-
CASSTNGGRINGYTF
TGTGCCAGCAGCACCAATGGGGGGCGAATCAATGGCTACACCTTC
>-|TRBJ2-7|15|TRBV7-9|-
CASSDPGSHLYEQYF
TGTGCCAGCAGCGACCCAGGGTCTCATTTATACGAGCAGTACTTC
>-|TRBJ2-7|14|TRBV20-1|few
CSARDLASPYEQYF
TGCAGTGCTAGAGATCTTGCCAGTCCCTACGAGCAGTACTTC
>-|TRBJ2-7|12|TRBV20-1|few
CSARDNHYEQYF
TGCAGTGCTCGGGACAACCACTACGAGCAGTACTTC
>TRBD2|TRBJ2-1|16|TRBV12-3/TRBV12-4|-
CASSPMTSRAYNEQFF
TGTGCCAGCAGTCCAATGACTAGCAGGGCCTACAATGAGCAGTTCTTC
>-|TRBJ2-2|14|TRBV10-3|-
CAIREGQYTGELFF
TGTGCCATCAGGGAGGGACAGTACACCGGGGAGCTGTTTTTT
>TRBD1|TRBJ1-1|18|TRBV28|-
CASRPTGTGGSGNTEAFF
TGTGCCAGCAGGCCAACCGGGACAGGGGGGAGCGGGAACACTGAAGCTTTCTTT
>TRBD2|TRBJ2-1|13|TRBV6-1|-
CASTLAGGNEQFF
TGTGCCAGCACTCTAGCGGGAGGGAATGAGCAGTTCTTC
>-|TRBJ1-2|16|TRBV4-1|few
CASSHPEQAFNNGYTF
TGCGCCAGCAGCCACCCCGAACAGGCATTTAACAATGGCTACACCTTC
>-|TRBJ2-5|15|TRBV6-6|-
CASSYSGTVKETQYF
TGTGCCAGCAGTTACTCGGGGACGGTTAAAGAGACCCAGTACTTC
>TRBD1|TRBJ1-2|14|TRBV10-3|few
CAITRDRGPYGYTF
TGTGCCATCACCCGGGACAGGGGACCCTATGGCTACACCTTC
>-|TRBJ1-2|13|TRBV11-2|few
CASSLDRSDGYTF
TGTGCCAGCAGCTTAGATCGGTCCGATGGCTACACCTTC
>-|TRBJ2-5|13|TRBV20-1|-
CSARKVGEETQYF
TGCAGTGCTAGAAAGGTGGGGGAAGAGACCCAGTACTTC
>TRBD1|TRBJ1-1|14|TRBV2|-
CASSVQGGTAEAFF
TGTGCCAGCAGTGTCCAGGGGGGAACGGCTGAAGCTTTCTTT
>-|TRBJ2-7|14|TRBV11-2|-
CASSATTRGYEQYF
TGTGCCAGCAGCGCAACGACTAGAGGCTACGAGCAGTACTTC
>-|TRBJ2-7|15|TRBV11-3|-
CASSLTAGGVYEQYF
TGTGCCAGCAGCTTAACGGCGGGCGGGGTCTACGAGCAGTACTTC
>-|TRBJ1-1|15|TRBV13|-
CASSLGAALNTEAFF
TGTGCCAGCAGCTTAGGGGCAGCGCTGAACACTGAAGCTTTCTTT
>TRBD2|TRBJ2-5|16|TRBV20-1|-
CSASLPPGLASETQYF
TGCAGTGCTAGCTTGCCTCCGGGACTAGCGAGCGAGACCCAGTACTTC
>-|TRBJ2-1|14|TRBV6-5|once
CASRLRDSSYEQFF
TGTGCCAGCAGACTGCGGGACTCCTCCTACGAGCAGTTCTTC
>-|TRBJ2-3|18|TRBV18|few
CASSPRRLGEKGTDTQYF
TGTGCCAGCTCACCCCGTCGACTAGGCGAAAAGGGCACAGATACGCAGTATTTT
>TRBD2|TRBJ2-7|15|TRBV20-1|-
CSARDATSGTYEQYF
TGCAGTGCTAGAGATGCGACTAGCGGGACCTACGAGCAGTACTTC
>-|TRBJ2-7|13|TRBV20-1|-
CSARPDVSYEQYF
TGCAGTGCTAGACCGGACGTCTCCTACGAGCAGTACTTC
>-|TRBJ2-2|13|TRBV5-1|few
CASSYPLGGELFF
TGCGCCAGCAGCTACCCCCTGGGCGGGGAGCTGTTTTTT
>-|TRBJ1-1|14|TRBV16|few
CASSQGVYGTEAFF
TGTGCCAGCAGCCAAGGGGTTTACGGCACTGAAGCTTTCTTT
>-|TRBJ1-2|13|TRBV3-1|-
CASSQELDDGYTF
TGTGCCAGCAGCCAAGAGCTGGATGATGGCTACACCTTC
>-|TRBJ2-7|13|TRBV6-6|few
CASTLPPDYEQYF
TGTGCCAGCACCCTCCCGCCAGACTACGAGCAGTACTTC
>-|TRBJ1-2|12|TRBV7-9|few
CASGGVDYGYTF
TGTGCCAGTGGGGGTGTTGACTATGGCTACACCTTC
>-|TRBJ1-3|18|TRBV28|-
CASSFNGRQGVSGNTIYF
TGTGCCAGCAGTTTTAATGGTCGTCAGGGAGTCTCTGGAAACACCATATATTTT
>-|TRBJ2-3|16|TRBV11-2|-
CASSFEPGAPTDTQYF
TGTGCCAGCAGCTTCGAACCAGGGGCCCCCACAGATACGCAGTATTTT
>-|TRBJ2-6|17|TRBV2|-
CASSVIGPSSGANVLTF
TGTGCCAGCAGTGTGATCGGGCCGAGCTCTGGGGCCAACGTCCTGACTTTC
>-|TRBJ1-4|15|TRBV21-1|-
CASSIGTGTNEKLFF
TGTGCCAGCAGCATCGGGACAGGAACTAATGAAAAACTGTTTTTT
>-|TRBJ2-1|17|TRBV10-3|few
CAISEGEGQASRDEQFF
TGTGCCATCAGTGAGGGGGAGGGACAGGCTTCCAGGGATGAGCAGTTCTTC
>-|TRBJ2-1|13|TRBV20-1|-
CSAPKGALDEQFF
TGCAGTGCGCCTAAGGGAGCGCTTGATGAGCAGTTCTTC
>TRBD2|TRBJ2-1|16|TRBV20-1|-
CSARGETSALLQTQFF
TGCAGTGCTAGAGGAGAGACTAGCGCCCTCCTGCAGACCCAGTTCTTC
>TRBD1|TRBJ2-3|15|TRBV4-1|many
CASSVGQGRSDTQYF
TGCGCCAGCAGCGTGGGACAGGGAAGATCAGATACGCAGTATTTT
>TRBD2|TRBJ2-1|16|TRBV20-1|-
CSASEVAGSSYNEQFF
TGCAGTGCCTCAGAGGTAGCGGGGAGCTCCTACAATGAGCAGTTCTTC
>-|TRBJ2-7|12|TRBV4-1|many
CASSHVGGEQYF
TGCGCCAGCAGCCATGTGGGGGGCGAGCAGTACTTC
>-|TRBJ2-7|15|TRBV20-1|-
CSARTFAGDPSEQYF
TGCAGTGCTAGGACCTTTGCAGGGGACCCGTCCGAGCAGTACTTC
>-|TRBJ2-5|14|TRBV20-1|few
CSAKVSGKQETQYF
TGCAGTGCTAAGGTCTCAGGCAAACAAGAGACCCAGTACTTC
>-|TRBJ1-4|15|TRBV15|-
CATSREQGVGEKLFF
TGTGCCACCAGCAGAGAGCAGGGTGTTGGCGAAAAACTGTTTTTT
>TRBD1|TRBJ2-7|14|TRBV12-3/TRBV12-4|-
CASSRRDRGNEQYF
TGTGCCAGCAGCCGCCGGGACAGGGGGAACGAGCAGTACTTC